Included here is one T cell receptor beta chain sequence, with context. The sample is drawn from a study of identical twins. Losses at the gene ends were 6 bases for V and 5 bases for J; bases not matched to a gene: 13. In germline, CDR1 is DFQATT, CDR2 SNEGSKA (reference sequence). The CDR3 loop spans 14 amino acids. cDNA molecules carried unique molecular identifiers, and template switching added a universal primer site. Each CDR3 protein is one row after TCRdb ran MiXCR on the 5' RACE reads. The sample lists 450,000 or so distinct CDR3 sequences, 13% to 15% seen once, with approximately 0.98% in the top ten. Healthy Caucasians were all of the donors. In addition, the sample was reused for a study of yellow fever vaccine responses in identical twins. Per that paper: Reportedly, twins' vaccine T cell responses looked partly convergent and partly personalized.

Source material: CD4+ T cells sorted from blood. V usage is TRBV20-1 and J usage is TRBJ2-7, with TRBD1 matching 7 bases. The receptor was derived from a woman under 30 in good health. For the CDR3, the DNA is TGCAGTGCCAGATTTGAGGGGGCGATCGACGAGCAGTACTTC. It encodes CSARFEGAIDEQYF.